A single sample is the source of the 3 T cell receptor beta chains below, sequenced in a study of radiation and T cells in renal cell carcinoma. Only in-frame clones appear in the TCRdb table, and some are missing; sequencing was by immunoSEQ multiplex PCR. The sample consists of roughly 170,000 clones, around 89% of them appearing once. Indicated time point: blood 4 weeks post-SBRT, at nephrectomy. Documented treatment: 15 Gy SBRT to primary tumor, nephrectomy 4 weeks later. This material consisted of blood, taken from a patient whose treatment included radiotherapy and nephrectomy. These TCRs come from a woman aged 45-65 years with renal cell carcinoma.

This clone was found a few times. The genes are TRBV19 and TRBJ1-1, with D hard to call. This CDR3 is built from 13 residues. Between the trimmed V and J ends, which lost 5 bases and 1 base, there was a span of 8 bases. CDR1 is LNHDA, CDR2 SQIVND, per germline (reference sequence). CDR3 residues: CASSATRNTEAFF. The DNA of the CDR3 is TGTGCCAGTAGTGCGACAAGGAACACTGAAGCTTTCTTT.

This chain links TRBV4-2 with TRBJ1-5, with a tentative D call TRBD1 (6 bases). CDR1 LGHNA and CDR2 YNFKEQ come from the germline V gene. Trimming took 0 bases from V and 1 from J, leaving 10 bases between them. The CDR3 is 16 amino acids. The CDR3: CASSQEVGQSNQPQHF. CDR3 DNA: TGTGCCAGCAGCCAAGAAGTAGGACAGAGCAATCAGCCCCAGCATTTT.

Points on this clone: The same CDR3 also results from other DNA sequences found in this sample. The CDR3, as DNA: TGTGCCTGGAGTGTAAATGACCGACGGGCTTTCTTT. It translates to CAWSVNDRRAFF. The gene calls are TRBV30 and TRBJ1-1, with no clear D. The length of the CDR3 is 12 residues. Per germline, CDR1 GTSNPN and CDR2 SVGIG (reference sequence). Trimming removed 0 bases from V and 11 bases from J, with 13 bases in between.